These 31 T cell receptor beta chains came from one sample sequenced in a study of human T cells and chemical hapten exposure. MiXCR, applied by TCRdb to the RACE reads, yields one record per CDR3 protein. The data contain about 160,000 distinct CDR3 sequences, 28% of them singletons. Time point indicated: patch test 3, about 24 weeks after DPC sensitization. Treatment specified: therapeutic diphenylcyclopropenone sensitization with weekly scalp DPC. Source: whole blood, taken in connection with sensitization to the hapten diphenylcyclopropenone (DPC). The source is a woman aged 18-35 years with alopecia areata. Some clones in this sample may be carry-over from other donors' samples.

The V call is TRBV7-2, the J call TRBJ2-5; either TRBD1 or TRBD2 may supply D (6 bases each). The V end lost 5 bases, the J end lost 7 bases, and 17 bases lay between the germline ends. The CDR3 runs 14 residues. CDR1 and CDR2 from the germline V gene are SGHTA and FQGNSA. CDR3 in DNA: TGTGCCAGCAGCCCCTCACTAGGGGGGTCGACCCAGTACTTC. Its protein is CASSPSLGGSTQYF.

The chain links TRBV3-1 to TRBJ1-1; TRBD1 agrees at 8 bases. This CDR3 has 15 amino acids. Germline V gene sequence: CDR1 LGHDT, CDR2 YNNKEL (reference sequence). Germline trimming cut 4 bases from V and 6 bases from J; bases unmatched to any gene: 10. CDR3 sequence (DNA): TGTGCCAGCAGCCTCGGACAGGGCGTTCTGTCTGAAGCTTTCTTT. As protein: CASSLGQGVLSEAFF.

The sample holds a few counts of this clonotype. The J gene is TRBJ2-7, the V gene TRBV6-2 or TRBV6-3; D might be TRBD2 (6 bases). V lost 2 bases, J lost 2 bases, and 28 bases lay in between. There are 20 residues in the CDR3. Per germline, CDR1 MNHEY and CDR2 SVGEGT. The CDR3 coding sequence is TGTGCCAGCAGTTACCGTGAATACAAACGGGACTGGGCAGGAACCTACGAGCAGTACTTC. It encodes CASSYREYKRDWAGTYEQYF.

This clonotype was counted a few times. CDR3 bases: TGTGCCAGCAGCGAGGGGACGTCGCTTGGAAACACCATATATTTT. Residues: CASSEGTSLGNTIYF. V usage is TRBV9 and J usage is TRBJ1-3; a weak D match, TRBD1 (5 bases). The CDR3 loop spans 15 amino acids. Looked up from germline, CDR1 is SGDLS and CDR2 is YYNGEE. V shed 3 bases and J shed 3 bases, with 13 bases lying between them.

The V gene is TRBV20-1, the J gene TRBJ2-7, with 8 bases lining up with TRBD2. Germline lookup yields CDR1 DFQATT and CDR2 SNEGSKA (reference sequence). The CDR3 is made up of 13 amino acids. CDR3 residues: CRAPRGGPYEQYF. In nucleotides, the CDR3 is TGCAGAGCTCCCCGGGGGGGGCCCTACGAGCAGTACTTC.

The chain combines TRBV9 with TRBJ1-1, with D unclear. V gave up 0 bases and J gave up 4 bases, with 7 bases separating them. From germline, CDR1 is SGDLS and CDR2 YYNGEE. The CDR3 has 13 amino acids. CDR3 sequence reads: CASSVGGLTEAFF. CDR3 coding DNA: TGTGCCAGCAGCGTAGGAGGGCTCACTGAAGCTTTCTTT.

The gene calls are TRBV5-1 and TRBJ2-3, with 12 bases that match TRBD2. The V gene's germline CDR1 is SGHRS and CDR2 YFSETQ. This CDR3 has 15 amino acids. J lost 5 bases, V lost 5 bases, and 6 bases had no gene match. The CDR3 here is CASRAGTSGLDTQYF. The CDR3, as DNA: TGCGCCAGCAGAGCCGGGACTAGCGGGTTAGATACGCAGTATTTT.

This clonotype was seen a handful of times. V gene TRBV28 combines with J gene TRBJ1-1; D not certain. The V gene's germline CDR1 is MDHEN and CDR2 SYDVKM. Trimming took off 5 bases at V and 1 base at J, with 14 bases between the two ends. This CDR3 has 15 residues. CDR3 in amino acids: CASSPTFGGNTEAFF. In DNA, the CDR3 is TGTGCCAGCAGTCCCACTTTTGGAGGGAACACTGAAGCTTTCTTT.

The sample holds many counts of this clonotype. The J gene is TRBJ1-1, the V gene TRBV14; D remains unclear. Germline values: CDR1 SGHDN, CDR2 FVKESK. This CDR3 has 14 residues. Between the trimmed V and J ends, which lost 3 bases and 0 bases, there was a span of 8 bases. The CDR3 DNA reads TGTGCCAGCAGCCAGAGATTCATGAACACTGAAGCTTTCTTT. Translation gives CASSQRFMNTEAFF.

The V call is TRBV11-2, the J call TRBJ1-6; TRBD1 agrees at 7 bases. The trim removed 6 bases at V and 10 bases at J, leaving 9 bases unmatched. The germline CDR1 and CDR2 sequences are SGHAT and FQNNGV. This CDR3 has 14 amino acids. CDR3 loop: CASSPDRSRSPLHF. The CDR3 DNA sequence: TGTGCCAGCAGTCCGGACAGGAGCCGATCACCCCTCCACTTT.

The J gene is TRBJ2-7, the V gene TRBV4-2, with a weak D call TRBD1 (5 bases). V was trimmed by 3 bases and J by 3 bases, leaving 9 bases between them. The CDR3 consists of 13 residues. Germline CDR1 LGHNA, CDR2 YNFKEQ. The chain's CDR3 is CASSQDIDYEQYF. The CDR3 DNA reads as TGTGCCAGCAGCCAGGACATCGACTACGAGCAGTACTTC.

This clonotype was recorded a few times. This rearrangement joins TRBV7-8 to TRBJ2-3; the D gene could be TRBD1 or TRBD2 (5 bases each). CDR3 length: 16 residues. CDR1 is SGHVS and CDR2 is FQNEAQ in the germline V gene. V was clipped by 2 bases and J by 1 base, with 13 bases between them. CDR3 region: CASSLFFGTGTDTQYF. DNA of the CDR3: TGTGCCAGCAGCTTATTTTTTGGGACGGGCACAGATACGCAGTATTTT.

V is TRBV7-6 and J is TRBJ2-1; 8 bases are shared with TRBD2. Germline V gene data show CDR1 as SGHVS and CDR2 as FNYEAQ. CDR3 length: 15 amino acids. J lost 9 bases, V lost 1 base, and 8 bases had no gene match. CDR3 sequence (DNA): TGTGCCAGCAGCTTAGGTGGAGTAGCGGGGAGTGAGCAGTTCTTC. Its protein is CASSLGGVAGSEQFF.

The chain carries TRBV2 and TRBJ1-5; possible D gene TRBD1, 6 bases. Germline V gives CDR1 SNHLY, CDR2 FYNNEI. The CDR3 covers 15 residues. V was trimmed by 4 bases and J by 4 bases, leaving 14 bases between them. CDR3 sequence reads: CASSAKGVGNQPQHF. DNA of the CDR3: TGTGCCAGCAGTGCAAAGGGGGTAGGGAATCAGCCCCAGCATTTT.

This chain uses TRBV4-1 with TRBJ1-3; D is uncertain. Germline V gene data show CDR1 as MGHRA and CDR2 as YSYEKL. This CDR3 contains 16 residues. Trimming shortened V by 0 bases and J by 0 bases, and 9 bases separated the two germline ends. CDR3 DNA: TGCGCCAGCAGCCAAGAAGCCCGTAGCTCTGGAAACACCATATATTTT. Translation: CASSQEARSSGNTIYF.

This rearrangement joins TRBV6-2 or TRBV6-3 to TRBJ1-2; D is perhaps TRBD1 (6 bases). V was clipped by 5 bases and J by 7 bases, with 17 bases between them. CDR3 size: 14 residues. Looked up from germline, CDR1 is MNHEY and CDR2 is SVGEGT. CDR3 sequence (DNA): TGTGCCAGCAGTCACCTACAGGGTATTGCTGGCTACACCTTC. Translating it yields CASSHLQGIAGYTF.

The table lists this clonotype with a few counts. This chain connects TRBV4-1 to TRBJ2-7, with 7 nucleotides matching TRBD1. The CDR3 runs to 13 residues. Germline V gene data show CDR1 as MGHRA and CDR2 as YSYEKL. The ends lost 5 bases at V and 5 bases at J; junction bases unmatched: 6. In DNA form, the CDR3 reads TGCGCCAGCAGCGAGACAGGGTCCCACGAGCAGTACTTC. This translates into CASSETGSHEQYF.

This chain links TRBV19 with TRBJ1-5, with a tentative D call TRBD1 (5 bases). This CDR3 comprises 15 residues. Germline CDR1 reads LNHDA; CDR2 reads SQIVND (reference sequence). V was trimmed by 7 bases and J by 7 bases, leaving 20 bases between them. The chain's CDR3 is CASTPPADGDQPQHF. In DNA form, the CDR3 reads TGTGCCAGTACCCCCCCGGCGGATGGGGACCAGCCCCAGCATTTT. The whole variable domain, remainder taken from reference TRBV19 and TRBJ1-5, is DGGITQSPKYLFRKEGQNVTLSCEQNLNHDAMYWYRQDPGQGLRLIYYSQIVNDFQKGDIAEGYSVSREKKESFPLTVTSAQKNPTAFYLCASTPPADGDQPQHFGDGTRLSIL.

This clonotype was observed a single time. V usage is TRBV6-2 or TRBV6-3 and J usage is TRBJ1-2, with D possibly TRBD1 on 5 matching bases. The CDR3 covers 11 residues. Trimming took 10 bases from V and 6 from J, leaving 12 bases between them. Germline CDR1 is MNHEY and CDR2 is SVGEGT. The CDR3 loop is CATKSRDGYTF. Here the CDR3 DNA reads TGTGCCACCAAAAGCAGGGATGGCTACACCTTC.

The rearrangement links TRBV25-1 to TRBJ2-7; a possible D gene is TRBD1 (5 bases). Germline lookup yields CDR1 MGHDK and CDR2 SYGVNS. CDR3 size: 14 residues. Trimming took off 3 bases at V and 1 base at J, with 10 bases between the two ends. The CDR3 loop reads CASSDQGGSYEQYF. DNA for the CDR3: TGTGCCAGCAGTGATCAGGGTGGTTCCTACGAGCAGTACTTC.

This clonotype was picked up a small number of times. The chain recombines TRBV7-3 with TRBJ2-1; unclear D gene. CDR3 size: 12 residues. The germline V gene has CDR1 SGHTA and CDR2 FQGTGA. Between the trimmed V and J ends, which lost 5 bases and 5 bases, there was a span of 7 bases. CDR3 coding DNA: TGTGCCAGCAGCCCACGAAACAATGAGCAGTTCTTC. Translation gives CASSPRNNEQFF.

The CDR3 DNA reads as TGTGCCAGCAGTTCTCCCGGGACAGGGCTCCACGAGCAGTACTTC. Translation gives CASSSPGTGLHEQYF. The chain joins TRBV6-2 or TRBV6-3 to TRBJ2-7, with 9 bases fitting TRBD1. This CDR3 has 15 residues. The J segment lost 5 bases and the V segment lost 4 bases, leaving 9 bases of the junction unmatched. Looked up from germline, CDR1 is MNHEY and CDR2 is SVGEGT.

The chain combines TRBV25-1 with TRBJ1-3; TRBD1 agrees at 8 bases. From germline, CDR1 is MGHDK and CDR2 SYGVNS. V was pared by 3 bases and J by 4 bases, with 11 bases of the junction left unmatched. The CDR3 consists of 17 residues. The CDR3, as DNA: TGTGCCAGCAGTGATTTTGGGGGGACAGGTCAAGGAAACACCATATATTTT. Protein: CASSDFGGTGQGNTIYF.

The V call is TRBV5-1, the J call TRBJ2-1, with 8 bases that match TRBD2. The CDR3 runs to 13 residues. Germline loops: CDR1 SGHRS, CDR2 YFSETQ. After removal of 5 bases from V and 9 bases from J, the junction contained 7 bases not matched to a gene. In DNA, the CDR3 is TGCGCCAGCAGAAGGCGGGGGGAGGGTGAGCAGTTCTTC. Its translation is CASRRRGEGEQFF.

In this sample, this clonotype turned up many times. J is TRBJ2-5 and V is TRBV10-3; maybe TRBD1 (6 bases). V lost 11 bases, J lost 3 bases, and 13 bases lay in between. The CDR3 loop spans 12 amino acids. Germline V gives CDR1 ENHRY, CDR2 SYGVKD. CDR3 DNA sequence: TGTGCCGTACTCCGGGACAAAGAGACCCAGTACTTC. Amino acids: CAVLRDKETQYF.

The chain employs TRBV6-5 and TRBJ2-2, with a possible D match to TRBD2 (5 bases). This CDR3 comprises 14 residues. Trimming removed 6 bases at V and 6 bases at J, with 14 bases between. The germline V gene encodes CDR1 MNHEY and CDR2 SVGAGI. Here the CDR3 DNA reads TGTGCCAGCAGGGCCAGCGGTCGAGCCGGGGAGCTGTTTTTT. It encodes CASRASGRAGELFF.

The table lists this clonotype with a few counts. V gene TRBV7-2 combines with J gene TRBJ2-1; 16 nucleotides align to TRBD2. CDR1 is SGHTA and CDR2 is FQGNSA in the germline V gene. Unmatched junction bases numbered 5, after V lost 5 bases and J lost 7 bases. The length of the CDR3 is 16 residues. This chain's CDR3 is CASSVGLAGGGNEQFF. CDR3 bases: TGTGCCAGCAGCGTGGGACTAGCGGGAGGGGGGAATGAGCAGTTCTTC.

This clonotype was counted a few times. This chain connects TRBV29-1 to TRBJ2-3; possible D gene TRBD2, 5 bases. Germline V gene lookup returns CDR1 SQVTM and CDR2 ANQGSEA. CDR3 length: 12 residues. Trimming took 3 bases from V and 4 from J, leaving 8 bases between them. The CDR3 DNA sequence: TGCAGCGTTGATCGGGGTGCAGATACGCAGTATTTT. Translation: CSVDRGADTQYF.

This clonotype was observed a few times. The chain's CDR3 is CAESRAGNTIYF. The CDR3 bases are TGTGCCGAGAGCAGGGCTGGAAACACCATATATTTT. The V and J genes are TRBV12-3 or TRBV12-4 and TRBJ1-3; perhaps TRBD1 as D (5 bases). The CDR3 length is 12 residues. The germline V and J ends were trimmed by 11 bases and 2 bases, with 10 bases remaining between them.

This rearrangement joins TRBV7-2 to TRBJ1-2, with D perhaps matching TRBD1 (6 bases). Per germline, CDR1 SGHTA and CDR2 FQGNSA. The V end was cut by 2 bases, the J end by 6 bases, with 10 bases between. The CDR3 length is 13 residues. The CDR3 reads CASSLRAGDGYTF. CDR3 DNA: TGTGCCAGCAGCTTACGGGCAGGGGATGGCTACACCTTC.

Regarding this clonotype: No conserved phenylalanine or tryptophan is present at the end of the CDR3, so a read error is the likely explanation. The J gene is TRBJ2-1, the V gene TRBV6-2 or TRBV6-3, with 11 bases aligning to TRBD1. The length of the CDR3 is 15 residues. CDR1 is MNHEY and CDR2 is SVGEGT in the germline V gene. Trimming removed 7 bases from V and 6 bases from J; junction bases left unmatched: 8. The CDR3 is CASNFGGTGGNEQFS. DNA for the CDR3: TGTGCCAGCAATTTTGGCGGGACAGGGGGCAATGAGCAGTTCTCC.